This T cell receptor (beta chain) was sequenced during a study of blood T cells in healthy people across ages. Study-level information: T cells yielded about one barcoded beta molecule per two cells through template switching.

Study-level findings and limits: Significant beta diversity loss was already apparent by age approximately 38, declining roughly linearly. Long-lived donors exceeded aged donors in naive CD4+ cells and diversity.

Samples had at least 6 million PBMCs isolated from them. Trimming pared 3 bases from V and 1 base from J, leaving 6 bases between. This CDR3 region has 13 residues. This clonotype was counted only a few times. What it recognizes is unknown. It was with a sample-barcoded 5' primer and a J-beta primer mix that a second PCR of roughly 6 to 12 cycles was run. TCRdb re-called the 5' RACE reads through MiXCR, storing one row per CDR3 protein. The sample includes roughly 1,700,000 distinct CDR3 sequences, 28% seen only once; the top ten take 7.7%. The chain is built from TRBV12-3 or TRBV12-4 and TRBJ1-1, with D uncertain. Sequenced input: blood. The source is a woman aged 30 to 39 in good health. The CDR3 here is CASSFLENTEAFF. In nucleotides, the CDR3 is TGTGCCAGCAGTTTCTTGGAGAACACTGAAGCTTTCTTT.